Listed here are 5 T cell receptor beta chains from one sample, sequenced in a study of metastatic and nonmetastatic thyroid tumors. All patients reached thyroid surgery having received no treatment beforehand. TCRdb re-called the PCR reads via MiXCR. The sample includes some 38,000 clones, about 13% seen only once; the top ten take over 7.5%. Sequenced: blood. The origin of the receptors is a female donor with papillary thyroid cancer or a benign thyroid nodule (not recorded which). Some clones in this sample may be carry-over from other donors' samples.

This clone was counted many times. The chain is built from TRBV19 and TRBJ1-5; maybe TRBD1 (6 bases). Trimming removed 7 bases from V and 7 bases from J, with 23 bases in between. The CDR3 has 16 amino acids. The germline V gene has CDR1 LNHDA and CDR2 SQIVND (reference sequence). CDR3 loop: CASKGVGGYRGQPQHF. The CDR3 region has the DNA TGTGCCAGTAAAGGGGTTGGGGGCTATCGGGGACAGCCCCAGCATTTT.

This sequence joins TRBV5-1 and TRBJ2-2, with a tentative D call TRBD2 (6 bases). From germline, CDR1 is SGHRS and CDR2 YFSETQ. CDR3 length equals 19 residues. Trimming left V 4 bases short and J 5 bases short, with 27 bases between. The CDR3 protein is CASSPMSLEGAWDTGELFF. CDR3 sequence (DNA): TGCGCCAGCAGCCCCATGAGTTTGGAGGGAGCTTGGGATACCGGGGAGCTGTTTTTT.

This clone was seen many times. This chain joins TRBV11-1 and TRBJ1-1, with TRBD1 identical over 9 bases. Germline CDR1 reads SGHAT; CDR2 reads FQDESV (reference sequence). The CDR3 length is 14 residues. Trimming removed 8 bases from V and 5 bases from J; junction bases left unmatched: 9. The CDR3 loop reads CASEGDRERTEAFF. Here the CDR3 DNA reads TGTGCCAGCGAAGGGGACAGGGAGAGGACTGAAGCTTTCTTT.

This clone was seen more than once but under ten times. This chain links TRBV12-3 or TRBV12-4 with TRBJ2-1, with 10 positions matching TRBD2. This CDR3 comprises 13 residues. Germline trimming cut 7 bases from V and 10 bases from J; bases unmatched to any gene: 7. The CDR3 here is CASTTFSGREQFF. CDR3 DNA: TGTGCCAGCACTACCTTTAGCGGGAGGGAGCAGTTCTTC.

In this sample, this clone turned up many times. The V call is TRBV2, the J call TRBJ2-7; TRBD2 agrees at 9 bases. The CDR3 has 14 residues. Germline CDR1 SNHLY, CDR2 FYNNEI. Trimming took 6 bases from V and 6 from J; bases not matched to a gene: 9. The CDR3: CASRVIAGEGEQYF. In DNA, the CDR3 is TGTGCCAGCAGGGTAATAGCGGGAGAGGGCGAGCAGTACTTC.